Following are 23 T cell receptor beta chains from one sample sequenced in a study of post-analysis software for immune sequencing data. Study-wide findings and caveats: TRBV5-6, TRBV5-1 and TRBV20-1 belonged to a set of roughly five TRBV segments that were more frequent in patients than controls.

These receptors have no known antigen. TCR beta cDNA libraries included unique molecular identifiers. TCRdb called the PCR reads again in MiXCR, with one record for every CDR3 protein. The sample lists approximately 730,000 distinct CDR3 sequences, around 27% occurring once. The sample consisted of blood. These receptor sequences come from a girl between 10 and 17 years old with multiple sclerosis.

The gene calls are TRBV13 and TRBJ1-1; a possible D gene is TRBD1 (6 bases). There are 14 residues in the CDR3. Trimming took off 5 bases at V and 4 bases at J, with 14 bases between the two ends. Germline lookup yields CDR1 PRHDT and CDR2 FYEKMQ (reference sequence). CDR3 residues: CASSRDRFITEAFF. In DNA, the CDR3 is TGTGCCAGCAGCAGAGACAGGTTTATCACTGAAGCTTTCTTT.

The table lists this clonotype with many counts. The rearrangement uses TRBV7-9 and TRBJ2-7; the D gene is possibly TRBD2 (6 bases). Germline CDR1 and CDR2: SEHNR and FQNEAQ (reference sequence). This CDR3 contains 17 residues. Trimming cost V 5 bases and J 0 bases, with 20 bases left between them. CDR3 residues: CASSPRRGSFSSYEQYF. DNA for the CDR3: TGTGCCAGCAGCCCGCGGAGGGGTTCCTTCAGCTCCTACGAGCAGTACTTC.

The chain joins TRBV3-1 to TRBJ2-7; D is perhaps TRBD2 (5 bases). The CDR3 consists of 16 residues. With 1 base removed from V and 3 bases from J, the gap between germline ends came to 16 bases. The germline V gene has CDR1 LGHDT and CDR2 YNNKEL (reference sequence). CDR3 protein: CASSQASLLEGYEQYF. CDR3 nucleotides: TGTGCCAGCAGCCAAGCGAGTCTCCTCGAGGGCTACGAGCAGTACTTC.

The chain links TRBV7-2 to TRBJ2-7, with a weak D call TRBD2 (5 bases). V gave up 3 bases and J gave up 2 bases, with 17 bases separating them. CDR1 is SGHTA, CDR2 FQGNSA, per germline. This CDR3 region has 16 residues. The CDR3 DNA follows: TGTGCCAGCAGCTTGGTCGGCTCTAGCCCAACCTACGAGCAGTACTTC. Translation: CASSLVGSSPTYEQYF.

This clonotype was found a few times. V is TRBV12-3 or TRBV12-4 and J is TRBJ1-4; D not certain. This CDR3 is built from 12 residues. The V end lost 6 bases, the J end lost 5 bases, and 7 bases lay between the germline ends. CDR3 bases: TGTGCCAGCAGCACTTACAATGAAAAACTGTTTTTT. This sequence encodes CASSTYNEKLFF.

This clonotype appeared a few times. The chain recombines TRBV7-2 with TRBJ1-1; D remains unclear. Germline CDR1 SGHTA, CDR2 FQGNSA. V dropped 4 bases and J dropped 12 bases, with 18 bases sitting between them. This CDR3 contains 13 residues. CDR3 residues: CASSSIGREESFF. Written as DNA, the CDR3 is TGTGCCAGCAGCTCCATAGGGAGGGAAGAATCTTTCTTT.

The genes are TRBV20-1 and TRBJ2-7; 7 positions agree with TRBD2. The germline gives CDR1 DFQATT, CDR2 SNEGSKA (reference sequence). CDR3 length: 13 amino acids. Trimming took 1 base from V and 7 from J; bases not matched to a gene: 7. The CDR3 loop reads CSARVPGAGEQYF. DNA for the CDR3: TGCAGTGCTAGAGTGCCGGGAGCGGGGGAGCAGTACTTC.

This clonotype has only one observation. This chain joins TRBV18 and TRBJ1-4; TRBD1 agrees at 10 bases. V lost 4 bases, J lost 0 bases, and 5 bases stayed unmatched. CDR1 KGHSH and CDR2 LQKENI come from the germline V gene. The CDR3 is made up of 17 amino acids. The DNA for the CDR3 is TGTGCCAGCTCACAAGACAGGGGGCCTGCAACTAATGAAAAACTGTTTTTT. This encodes CASSQDRGPATNEKLFF.

This clonotype was found a few times. The chain combines TRBV20-1 with TRBJ1-4; D remains unclear. This CDR3 spans 14 amino acids. Germline lookup yields CDR1 DFQATT and CDR2 SNEGSKA (reference sequence). V lost 0 bases, J lost 4 bases, and 9 bases lay in between. This chain's CDR3 is CSARDFRVNEKLFF. The CDR3 DNA is TGCAGTGCTAGAGATTTCCGAGTTAATGAAAAACTGTTTTTT.

Concerning this clonotype: A read error is likely here: a far larger clone is one base away. V is TRBV5-1 and J is TRBJ2-5; TRBD2 matches at 7 bases. This CDR3 has 13 residues. CDR1 is SGHRS and CDR2 is YFSETQ in the germline V gene. The CDR3 reads CVSSLAGEETQYF. The CDR3 DNA follows: TGCGTCAGCAGCTTGGCGGGAGAAGAGACCCAGTACTTC.

This clonotype has more than one count but fewer than ten. This sequence joins TRBV19 and TRBJ1-1; possibly TRBD1 for D (5 bases). CDR3 length equals 15 residues. The germline V gene has CDR1 LNHDA and CDR2 SQIVND (reference sequence). Trimming removed 6 bases at V and 5 bases at J, with 19 bases between. This CDR3 is CASSLTPEGVTEAFF. In DNA, the CDR3 is TGTGCCAGTAGCCTCACCCCCGAAGGGGTTACTGAAGCTTTCTTT.

This clonotype was detected a few times. The chain links TRBV28 to TRBJ2-1, with D hard to call. CDR3 size: 14 residues. The germline V gene encodes CDR1 MDHEN and CDR2 SYDVKM. Trimming removed 4 bases from V and 2 bases from J, with 9 bases in between. CDR3 protein: CASSSTYTYNEQFF. DNA of the CDR3: TGTGCCAGCAGTTCGACCTACACCTACAATGAGCAGTTCTTC.

This chain uses TRBV6-6 with TRBJ1-6, with a tentative D call TRBD1 (6 bases). Looked up from germline, CDR1 is MNHNY and CDR2 is SVGAGI (reference sequence). This CDR3 has 14 amino acids. V was trimmed by 7 bases and J by 7 bases, leaving 14 bases between them. The CDR3 coding sequence is TGTGCCAGCAAAACAGGGTTGGGGAATTCACCCCTCCACTTT. Translated, it gives CASKTGLGNSPLHF.

Details on this clonotype: The junction and the germline gene differ at one end; a read error may be behind it. This chain connects TRBV28 to TRBJ2-1; D is unclear. The germline V gene has CDR1 MDHEN and CDR2 SYDVKM. The CDR3 has 11 amino acids. CDR3 sequence (DNA): TGTGCCAGCAGTCCATACAATGAGCGGTTCTTC. Its protein product is CASSPYNERFF.

V and J are TRBV3-1 and TRBJ1-4; no definite D call. There are 16 residues in the CDR3. Germline V lookup: CDR1 LGHDT, CDR2 YNNKEL (reference sequence). Deletions cut 0 bases from V and 8 bases from J, with 16 bases between. CDR3 residues: CASSQDLTVIREKLFF. The CDR3 DNA sequence: TGTGCCAGCAGCCAAGATCTTACCGTGATTCGAGAAAAACTGTTTTTT.

The chain employs TRBV29-1 and TRBJ2-5; either TRBD1 or TRBD2 may fit D (5 bases each). Deletions cut 2 bases from V and 5 bases from J, with 15 bases between. Germline lookup yields CDR1 SQVTM and CDR2 ANQGSEA. This CDR3 has 14 amino acids. The CDR3 region is CSVEPWGFRETQYF. In nucleotides, the CDR3 is TGCAGCGTTGAACCCTGGGGGTTCCGGGAGACCCAGTACTTC.

The V gene is TRBV28, the J gene TRBJ1-1; 7 nucleotides match TRBD1. The J segment lost 11 bases and the V segment lost 7 bases, leaving 13 bases of the junction unmatched. The germline V gene has CDR1 MDHEN and CDR2 SYDVKM. The CDR3 is made up of 13 amino acids. The CDR3 region has the DNA TGTGCCAGCACCAACCGGCCAGGGGGGAGGGCTTTCTTT. Translated: CASTNRPGGRAFF.

This sequence joins TRBV27 and TRBJ2-1; 11 bases align to TRBD1. From germline, CDR1 is MNHEY and CDR2 SMNVEV (reference sequence). The CDR3 extends over 15 amino acids. V lost 10 bases, J lost 7 bases, and 12 bases stayed unmatched. The chain's CDR3 is CATVLGTGGRNEQFF. Written as DNA, the CDR3 is TGTGCCACCGTCCTTGGGACAGGGGGTCGGAATGAGCAGTTCTTC.

This sequence joins TRBV20-1 and TRBJ2-7, with 10 bases matching TRBD2. V lost 3 bases and J lost 6; bases outside the gene matches: 8. The CDR3 is made up of 14 amino acids. CDR1 is DFQATT and CDR2 is SNEGSKA in the germline V gene (reference sequence). For the CDR3, the DNA is TGCAGTGCTAGGGGGGATAGCGGGAGGCTCGAGCAGTACTTC. This sequence encodes CSARGDSGRLEQYF.

In its sample, this clonotype was seen a few times. The chain couples TRBV4-3 to TRBJ2-7; 9 bases match TRBD2. V shed 0 bases and J 6 bases; nucleotides not matched to a gene: 9. This CDR3 is 16 amino acids long. From germline, CDR1 is LGHNA and CDR2 YSLEER. CDR3 bases: TGCGCCAGCAGCCAAGACTTAGCTAGCGGGATCATCGAGCAGTACTTC. Protein: CASSQDLASGIIEQYF.

The chain couples TRBV27 to TRBJ2-4; D is undetermined. The last part of the DNA fits TRBJ2-7 better; the J call may be wrong. The germline CDR1 and CDR2 sequences are MNHEY and SMNVEV (reference sequence). CDR3 length equals 12 residues. DNA of the CDR3: TGTGCCAGCAGGGCCGCCACCTACGAGCAGTACTTC. Its translation is CASRAATYEQYF.

CDR3 in amino acids: CATSRDRRAASNQPQHF. The CDR3 nucleotides are TGTGCCACCAGCAGAGATCGGCGAGCTGCTAGCAATCAGCCCCAGCATTTT. The chain has TRBV15 and TRBJ1-5; unclear D gene. CDR1 and CDR2 (germline): LNHNV, YYDKDF (reference sequence). CDR3 length: 17 amino acids. V lost 0 bases and J lost 0, with 12 bases in between.

The J gene is TRBJ1-6, the V gene TRBV2; weak D call: TRBD1 (5 bases). The CDR3 runs to 14 residues. Trimming stripped 10 bases from V and 2 bases from J, with 12 bases between. Germline V lookup: CDR1 SNHLY, CDR2 FYNNEI. CDR3 DNA: TGTGCCAACGGGGGGAGGACCTATAATTCACCCCTCCACTTT. Amino acids: CANGGRTYNSPLHF.